A selection of T cell receptor beta chains follows, all from one sample in a study of cytomegalovirus exposure and HLA in healthy donors. Method: immunoSEQ multiplex PCR; TCRdb's copy keeps in-frame clones and lacks some. The sample has under 150,000 clones; 70% to 80% are singletons. Sequencing was done on a sample of PBMCs. These receptors came from a woman aged 55-70 years in good health and CMV-seropositive. Both conserved end residues are part of each CDR3. Fields, in order: clone size, V gene, D gene, J gene, CDR3 protein, CDR3 DNA. A D gene is named only where the DNA matches it firmly. The listing skips clone size in some rows; elsewhere it reads once, few, many or a size class.

clone_size: few
v_call: TRBV11-3
d_call: TRBD1
j_call: TRBJ1-3
cdr3_aa: CASSSGQGRFPSGNTIYF
cdr3_nt: TGTGCCAGCAGCTCCGGACAGGGGCGGTTTCCCTCTGGAAACACCATATATTTT

clone_size: NA
v_call: TRBV5-1
d_call: TRBD1
j_call: TRBJ2-1
cdr3_aa: CASSYGTDNEQFF
cdr3_nt: TGCGCCAGCAGCTACGGGACAGACAATGAGCAGTTCTTC

clone_size: NA
v_call: TRBV6-1
d_call: NA
j_call: TRBJ2-7
cdr3_aa: CASRLDRAGGKQYF
cdr3_nt: TGTGCCAGCAGACTGGACAGGGCCGGGGGGAAGCAGTACTTC

clone_size: once
v_call: TRBV18
d_call: TRBD1
j_call: TRBJ1-1
cdr3_aa: CASSPRGPLNTEAFF
cdr3_nt: TGTGCCAGCTCGCCAAGGGGGCCTCTGAACACTGAAGCTTTCTTT

clone_size: NA
v_call: TRBV5-1
d_call: TRBD2
j_call: TRBJ2-5
cdr3_aa: CASSLVGGNGETQYF
cdr3_nt: TGCGCCAGCAGCTTGGTGGGGGGGAATGGAGAGACCCAGTACTTC

clone_size: NA
v_call: TRBV5-4
d_call: NA
j_call: TRBJ2-1
cdr3_aa: CASVQRGGRYEQFF
cdr3_nt: TGTGCCAGCGTTCAGAGGGGGGGCAGGTATGAGCAGTTCTTC

clone_size: NA
v_call: TRBV27
d_call: TRBD2
j_call: TRBJ2-1
cdr3_aa: CASSLSWASGYNEQFF
cdr3_nt: TGTGCCAGCAGTTTATCGTGGGCTAGCGGATACAATGAGCAGTTCTTC

clone_size: few
v_call: TRBV6-6
d_call: NA
j_call: TRBJ1-3
cdr3_aa: CASSSRDNSGNTIYF
cdr3_nt: TGTGCCAGCAGTTCCCGGGACAACTCTGGAAACACCATATATTTT

clone_size: NA
v_call: TRBV10-3
d_call: TRBD2
j_call: TRBJ2-1
cdr3_aa: CAISETLAGVYNEQFF
cdr3_nt: TGTGCCATCAGTGAGACTTTAGCGGGGGTCTACAATGAGCAGTTCTTC

clone_size: NA
v_call: TRBV7-9
d_call: NA
j_call: TRBJ1-4
cdr3_aa: CASSPGRGNEKLFF
cdr3_nt: TGTGCCAGCAGCCCGGGTCGGGGGAATGAAAAACTGTTTTTT

clone_size: NA
v_call: TRBV6-4
d_call: TRBD1
j_call: TRBJ1-6
cdr3_aa: CASSEQGGNSPLHF
cdr3_nt: TGTGCCAGCAGTGAGCAGGGGGGTAATTCACCCCTCCACTTT

clone_size: NA
v_call: TRBV19
d_call: NA
j_call: TRBJ2-2
cdr3_aa: CASSINIAGGGELFF
cdr3_nt: TGTGCCAGTAGTATTAACATAGCAGGAGGGGGGGAGCTGTTTTTT

clone_size: NA
v_call: TRBV19
d_call: NA
j_call: TRBJ1-2
cdr3_aa: CASIRTRGNYGYTF
cdr3_nt: TGTGCCAGTATTCGGACCCGGGGGAACTATGGCTACACCTTC

clone_size: NA
v_call: TRBV6-1
d_call: TRBD2
j_call: TRBJ2-7
cdr3_aa: CASSFGLAVSYEQYF
cdr3_nt: TGTGCCAGCAGTTTCGGACTAGCGGTCTCCTACGAGCAGTACTTC

clone_size: NA
v_call: TRBV6-5
d_call: NA
j_call: TRBJ1-1
cdr3_aa: CASSPLFTGNTEAFF
cdr3_nt: TGTGCCAGCAGCCCCCTATTTACAGGGAACACTGAAGCTTTCTTT

clone_size: few
v_call: TRBV10-3
d_call: TRBD1
j_call: TRBJ2-7
cdr3_aa: CAISESGQGKVGEQYF
cdr3_nt: TGTGCCATCAGTGAGTCGGGACAGGGGAAGGTGGGCGAGCAGTACTTC

clone_size: NA
v_call: TRBV7-8
d_call: NA
j_call: TRBJ1-6
cdr3_aa: CASSLEAVHLHF
cdr3_nt: TGTGCCAGCAGCTTAGAGGCGGTCCACCTCCACTTT

clone_size: NA
v_call: TRBV20-1
d_call: NA
j_call: TRBJ1-1
cdr3_aa: CRSTEAFF
cdr3_nt: TGTAGGAGCACTGAAGCTTTCTTT

clone_size: NA
v_call: TRBV5-1
d_call: NA
j_call: TRBJ2-1
cdr3_aa: CASSPMGAGHEQFF
cdr3_nt: TGCGCCAGCAGCCCTATGGGGGCCGGGCATGAGCAGTTCTTC

clone_size: NA
v_call: TRBV13
d_call: NA
j_call: TRBJ2-7
cdr3_aa: CASSLDGGPVWEQYF
cdr3_nt: TGTGCCAGCAGCTTAGATGGCGGGCCGGTTTGGGAGCAGTACTTC

clone_size: NA
v_call: TRBV29-1
d_call: NA
j_call: TRBJ2-7
cdr3_aa: CSVSGIQDSYEQYF
cdr3_nt: TGCAGCGTTTCAGGGATCCAAGATTCCTACGAGCAGTACTTC

clone_size: once
v_call: TRBV6-1
d_call: NA
j_call: TRBJ1-5
cdr3_aa: CASSGQRREPQHF
cdr3_nt: TGTGCCAGCAGTGGCCAGCGACGGGAGCCCCAGCATTTT

clone_size: few
v_call: TRBV5-1
d_call: TRBD2
j_call: TRBJ2-1
cdr3_aa: CASSLSPRGALDEQFF
cdr3_nt: TGCGCCAGCAGCTTGAGCCCGCGGGGGGCGCTCGATGAGCAGTTCTTC

clone_size: NA
v_call: TRBV27
d_call: TRBD1
j_call: TRBJ1-2
cdr3_aa: CASKRTGEYGYTF
cdr3_nt: TGTGCCAGCAAACGGACAGGGGAATATGGCTACACCTTC

clone_size: NA
v_call: TRBV19
d_call: NA
j_call: TRBJ1-1
cdr3_aa: CASSIYKNTEAFF
cdr3_nt: TGTGCCAGTAGTATATACAAGAACACTGAAGCTTTCTTT

clone_size: NA
v_call: TRBV9
d_call: NA
j_call: TRBJ1-3
cdr3_aa: CASSPQGNTIYF
cdr3_nt: TGTGCCAGCAGCCCACAGGGAAACACCATATATTTT

clone_size: few
v_call: TRBV6-5
d_call: TRBD1
j_call: TRBJ2-7
cdr3_aa: CASSWGQGDEQYF
cdr3_nt: TGTGCCAGCAGTTGGGGACAGGGGGACGAGCAGTACTTC

clone_size: NA
v_call: TRBV7-2
d_call: NA
j_call: TRBJ2-7
cdr3_aa: CASSFYREGYEQYF
cdr3_nt: TGTGCCAGCAGCTTTTACAGGGAAGGGTATGAGCAGTACTTC

clone_size: NA
v_call: TRBV10-3
d_call: TRBD1
j_call: TRBJ2-1
cdr3_aa: CATHGTAHNEQFF
cdr3_nt: TGTGCCACCCACGGGACAGCCCACAATGAGCAGTTCTTC

clone_size: many
v_call: TRBV6-1
d_call: NA
j_call: TRBJ2-7
cdr3_aa: CATLRERYSYEQYF
cdr3_nt: TGTGCCACCCTCCGGGAACGGTACTCCTACGAGCAGTACTTC

clone_size: NA
v_call: TRBV28
d_call: TRBD1
j_call: TRBJ2-1
cdr3_aa: CAAFQTGGPYNEQFF
cdr3_nt: TGTGCCGCGTTTCAAACAGGGGGCCCCTACAATGAGCAGTTCTTC

clone_size: NA
v_call: TRBV2
d_call: NA
j_call: TRBJ1-1
cdr3_aa: CASSELDGNTEAFF
cdr3_nt: TGTGCCAGCAGTGAGCTAGACGGGAACACTGAAGCTTTCTTT

clone_size: NA
v_call: TRBV9
d_call: TRBD2
j_call: TRBJ2-2
cdr3_aa: CASSWGEGTGELFF
cdr3_nt: TGTGCCAGCAGCTGGGGGGAGGGTACCGGGGAGCTGTTTTTT

clone_size: few
v_call: TRBV7-3
d_call: TRBD2
j_call: TRBJ2-1
cdr3_aa: CASSSTSASYNEQFF
cdr3_nt: TGTGCCAGCAGCTCGACTAGCGCTTCCTACAATGAGCAGTTCTTC

clone_size: NA
v_call: TRBV6-5
d_call: TRBD2
j_call: TRBJ2-1
cdr3_aa: CASSSRGAGDEQFF
cdr3_nt: TGTGCCAGCAGTTCGCGGGGGGCCGGCGATGAGCAGTTCTTC

clone_size: NA
v_call: TRBV6-1
d_call: NA
j_call: TRBJ2-1
cdr3_aa: CASSADGTHDSYNEQFF
cdr3_nt: TGTGCCAGCAGTGCTGACGGGACTCACGACTCCTACAATGAGCAGTTCTTC

clone_size: NA
v_call: TRBV6-5
d_call: NA
j_call: TRBJ1-3
cdr3_aa: CASSRQESSGNTIYF
cdr3_nt: TGTGCCAGCAGTAGACAGGAGAGCTCTGGAAACACCATATATTTT

clone_size: few
v_call: TRBV11-2
d_call: TRBD2
j_call: TRBJ2-7
cdr3_aa: CASRVGTSGGSYEQYF
cdr3_nt: TGTGCCAGCCGGGTGGGGACTAGCGGGGGTTCCTACGAGCAGTACTTC

clone_size: NA
v_call: TRBV27
d_call: TRBD1
j_call: TRBJ2-7
cdr3_aa: CASARSADRGLLQYF
cdr3_nt: TGTGCCAGCGCGAGGTCTGCGGACAGGGGGCTTCTGCAGTACTTC

clone_size: NA
v_call: TRBV29-1
d_call: TRBD1
j_call: TRBJ1-2
cdr3_aa: CSAPGGQGGYYGYTF
cdr3_nt: TGCAGCGCCCCTGGGGGACAGGGGGGGTACTATGGCTACACCTTC

clone_size: NA
v_call: TRBV7-2
d_call: TRBD2
j_call: TRBJ2-5
cdr3_aa: CAGARRGGLQETQYF
cdr3_nt: TGTGCCGGAGCCCGACGCGGGGGGCTCCAAGAGACCCAGTACTTC

clone_size: NA
v_call: TRBV9
d_call: NA
j_call: TRBJ1-5
cdr3_aa: CASSKGGNGRGNNQPQHF
cdr3_nt: TGTGCCAGCAGCAAAGGGGGAAATGGCAGGGGCAACAATCAGCCCCAGCATTTT

clone_size: few
v_call: TRBV11-3
d_call: NA
j_call: TRBJ2-7
cdr3_aa: CASSLREDEQYF
cdr3_nt: TGTGCCAGCAGCTTAAGAGAGGACGAGCAGTACTTC

clone_size: few
v_call: TRBV7-2
d_call: TRBD1
j_call: TRBJ1-5
cdr3_aa: CASSLTGGNQPQHF
cdr3_nt: TGTGCCAGCAGCCTAACAGGGGGCAATCAGCCCCAGCATTTT

clone_size: NA
v_call: TRBV18
d_call: NA
j_call: TRBJ1-4
cdr3_aa: CASSPNGPENGEKLFF
cdr3_nt: TGTGCCAGCTCACCAAATGGGCCTGAGAATGGAGAAAAACTGTTTTTT

clone_size: once
v_call: TRBV15
d_call: NA
j_call: TRBJ2-3
cdr3_aa: CATSRDSGGGPDTQYF
cdr3_nt: TGTGCCACCAGCAGAGACTCGGGGGGCGGGCCAGATACGCAGTATTTT

clone_size: few
v_call: TRBV14
d_call: TRBD1
j_call: TRBJ1-4
cdr3_aa: CASSQPGQGPNEKLFF
cdr3_nt: TGTGCCAGCAGCCAACCAGGACAGGGCCCGAATGAAAAACTGTTTTTT

clone_size: NA
v_call: TRBV5-6
d_call: NA
j_call: TRBJ2-2
cdr3_aa: CASSFRYTGELFF
cdr3_nt: TGTGCCAGCAGCTTCCGGTACACCGGGGAGCTGTTTTTT

clone_size: NA
v_call: TRBV11-2
d_call: NA
j_call: TRBJ2-1
cdr3_aa: CASSLVSQREQFF
cdr3_nt: TGTGCCAGCAGCTTAGTGTCCCAGCGTGAGCAGTTCTTC

clone_size: NA
v_call: TRBV7-8
d_call: TRBD1
j_call: TRBJ1-1
cdr3_aa: CASSPGQGKTEAFF
cdr3_nt: TGTGCCAGCAGCCCAGGACAGGGTAAAACTGAAGCTTTCTTT